Listed here are 22 T cell receptor beta chains from one sample, sequenced in a study of cytomegalovirus exposure and HLA in healthy donors. The PCR was carried out with 60 Vbeta primers and 13 Jbeta primers. TCRdb's table, derived via immunoSEQ multiplex PCR, lists solely in-frame clones and lacks some. This sample yields 150,000 to 180,000 clones, of which over 65% are seen a single time; about 2.1% belongs to the top ten. Material: PBMCs. The receptors originated from a man aged 25 to 40 in good health and CMV-seronegative.

Points on this clone: The junction and the germline gene differ at one end; a read error may be behind it. This chain uses TRBV5-4 with TRBJ1-2; tentative D call: TRBD1 (6 bases). This CDR3 region has 10 residues. Germline values: CDR1 SGHNT, CDR2 YYREEE (reference sequence). The CDR3 is CASSSQGHNF. DNA for the CDR3: TGTGCCAGCAGCTCACAGGGCCACAACTTC.

J is TRBJ1-3 and V is TRBV25-1; the D is unclear. Germline assignment: CDR1 MGHDK and CDR2 SYGVNS. Trimming removed 7 bases at V and 3 bases at J, with 10 bases between. The CDR3 is 13 residues long. DNA for the CDR3: TGTGCCAGCACCCCTTTCGGTGGAAACACCATATATTTT. It encodes CASTPFGGNTIYF.

The rearrangement uses TRBV20-1 and TRBJ2-7; 7 bases are a match to TRBD2. The CDR3 spans 11 residues. Germline V gives CDR1 DFQATT, CDR2 SNEGSKA (reference sequence). V lost 5 bases and J lost 7; bases outside the gene matches: 5. CDR3: CSAGLGGEQYF. CDR3 in DNA: TGCAGTGCTGGACTAGGAGGTGAGCAGTACTTC.

This clone was seen just once. The chain couples TRBV30 to TRBJ1-5; TRBD1 matches at 8 bases. The CDR3 has 14 amino acids. Germline V gene lookup returns CDR1 GTSNPN and CDR2 SVGIG (reference sequence). Trimming at V came to 1 base and at J to 6 bases, leaving 5 bases not matched to a gene. The CDR3 DNA reads TGTGCCTGGAGTGCCGGACAGGGCGGTCAGCCCCAGCATTTT. Amino acids: CAWSAGQGGQPQHF.

This chain links TRBV5-1 with TRBJ2-2; possible D gene TRBD1, 7 bases. The germline V gene encodes CDR1 SGHRS and CDR2 YFSETQ. V lost 2 bases, J lost 4 bases, and 12 bases lay in between. The CDR3 loop spans 15 amino acids. The CDR3 coding sequence is TGCGCCAGCAGCTTAACAGGGGAGGCCACCGGGGAGCTGTTTTTT. It specifies CASSLTGEATGELFF.

Of note for this clone: Its ends do not fully match the called genes, so a read error is possible. The V call is TRBV19, the J call TRBJ1-6; the match to TRBD1 covers 8 bases. Germline V gives CDR1 LNHDA, CDR2 SQIVND (reference sequence). The CDR3 loop spans 14 amino acids. The CDR3 DNA sequence: TGTGCCAGTAGGGTACAGGGGGAGAATTCACCCCTCAACTTT. Its translation is CASRVQGENSPLNF.

V usage is TRBV28 and J usage is TRBJ1-6; a possible D gene is TRBD1 (6 bases). The germline V gene has CDR1 MDHEN and CDR2 SYDVKM. The CDR3 has 13 residues. V was cut by 11 bases and J by 4 bases, with 12 bases left in between. CDR3 amino acids: CAARTAYNSPLHF. The CDR3 DNA sequence: TGTGCCGCTCGGACAGCTTATAATTCACCCCTCCACTTT.

The chain uses TRBV15 and TRBJ1-6, with TRBD1 as a possible D gene (6 bases). The CDR3 has 15 amino acids. Germline CDR1 LNHNV, CDR2 YYDKDF (reference sequence). With 0 bases removed from V and 6 bases from J, the gap between germline ends came to 9 bases. The CDR3, as DNA: TGTGCCACCAGCAGAGATAAGGACAGTAATTCACCCCTCCACTTT. This codes for CATSRDKDSNSPLHF.

This clone was seen a handful of times. The rearrangement links TRBV5-1 to TRBJ2-7; 8 nucleotides line up with TRBD1. V shed 8 bases and J 3 bases; nucleotides not matched to a gene: 7. CDR1 and CDR2 (germline): SGHRS, YFSETQ. This CDR3 region has 13 residues. The DNA for the CDR3 is TGCGCCAGTGCCGGGACAGGATACTACGAGCAGTACTTC. Protein sequence: CASAGTGYYEQYF.

This clone appeared once. V and J are TRBV27 and TRBJ1-5, with a tentative D call TRBD1 (5 bases). Trimming removed 5 bases from V and 7 bases from J, with 15 bases in between. Germline V gene lookup returns CDR1 MNHEY and CDR2 SMNVEV (reference sequence). This CDR3 is built from 14 residues. The CDR3 here is CASSMWAKGQPQHF. The CDR3 DNA follows: TGTGCCAGCAGTATGTGGGCGAAGGGGCAGCCCCAGCATTTT.

The count of this clone is one. V and J are TRBV4-3 and TRBJ2-3; 7 nucleotides line up with TRBD1. The CDR3 loop spans 14 amino acids. Germline CDR1 is LGHNA and CDR2 is YSLEER. V shed 3 bases, J shed 4 bases, and the junction held 4 bases outside the gene matches. CDR3 sequence (DNA): TGCGCCAGCAGCCAGGACAGGCACGCAGATACGCAGTATTTT. Translated, it gives CASSQDRHADTQYF.

The chain has TRBV28 and TRBJ2-1; the match to TRBD2 covers 11 bases. Germline CDR1 reads MDHEN; CDR2 reads SYDVKM. V shed 3 bases and J 6 bases; nucleotides not matched to a gene: 7. CDR3 length equals 16 residues. The chain's CDR3 is CASSFQLAGGSNEQFF. The CDR3 coding sequence is TGTGCCAGCAGTTTCCAGCTAGCGGGGGGTAGCAATGAGCAGTTCTTC.

This clone was observed a single time. V gene TRBV5-4 combines with J gene TRBJ1-2; TRBD1 matches 9 bases. After removal of 4 bases from V and 6 bases from J, the junction contained 4 bases not matched to a gene. Germline assignment: CDR1 SGHNT and CDR2 YYREEE (reference sequence). The CDR3 loop spans 13 amino acids. The CDR3 DNA follows: TGTGCCAGCAGCCCTACAGGGGGCGATGGCTACACCTTC. The encoded protein is CASSPTGGDGYTF.

This rearrangement joins TRBV15 to TRBJ2-7; a weak D match, TRBD1 (5 bases). Trimming shortened V by 5 bases and J by 12 bases, and 20 bases separated the two germline ends. CDR3 length: 13 amino acids. The germline V gene has CDR1 LNHNV and CDR2 YYDKDF (reference sequence). CDR3 bases: TGTGCCACCAGCGTAGGGGAATCCGGTCAACCGTACTTC. This gives the protein CATSVGESGQPYF.

The chain links TRBV2 to TRBJ2-1; D might be TRBD2 (6 bases). V was clipped by 10 bases and J by 6 bases, with 19 bases between them. Germline loops: CDR1 SNHLY, CDR2 FYNNEI. The CDR3 covers 14 residues. The CDR3 spells CATTREKIFNEQFF. In DNA form, the CDR3 reads TGTGCCACCACCCGGGAGAAAATTTTCAATGAGCAGTTCTTC.

This clone has only a few counts. The chain has TRBV28 and TRBJ1-6; D unresolved. Trimming shortened V by 1 base and J by 1 base, and 5 bases separated the two germline ends. In germline, CDR1 is MDHEN, CDR2 SYDVKM. CDR3 size: 15 residues. The CDR3 loop reads CASSLFGSYNSPLHF. CDR3 DNA: TGTGCCAGCAGTTTATTCGGTTCCTATAATTCACCCCTCCACTTT. Supplemented by reference TRBV28 and TRBJ1-6, the full variable domain reads DVKVTQSSRYLVKRTGEKVFLECVQDMDHENMFWYRQDPGLGLRLIYFSYDVKMKEKGDIPEGYSVSREKKERFSLILESASTNQTSMYLCASSLFGSYNSPLHFGNGTRLTVT.

The CDR3 DNA is TGTGCCAGTAGTCCGCAGGGGGCGCGTATGGATACGCAGTATTTT. Protein sequence: CASSPQGARMDTQYF. The chain couples TRBV19 to TRBJ2-3; 8 bases align to TRBD1. Germline CDR1 and CDR2: LNHDA and SQIVND (reference sequence). CDR3 length equals 15 residues. Trimming took 5 bases from V and 6 from J; bases not matched to a gene: 10.

This clone occurred a few times. The rearrangement joins TRBV7-9 to TRBJ1-6, with 7 bases fitting TRBD1. Germline assignment: CDR1 SEHNR and CDR2 FQNEAQ (reference sequence). This CDR3 is 15 amino acids long. Trimming took 1 base from V and 8 from J; bases not matched to a gene: 5. The CDR3 loop reads CASSLEAGGHSPLHF. The DNA for the CDR3 is TGTGCCAGCAGCTTAGAGGCAGGGGGTCATTCACCCCTCCACTTT.

As for this clone: One junction end disagrees with the germline gene, perhaps due to a read error. The chain links TRBV7-7 to TRBJ2-1; 7 bases map to TRBD1. The CDR3 is made up of 13 amino acids. Germline-derived CDR1 and CDR2 are SSHAT and FNYEAQ (reference sequence). CDR3 protein: CASSTDRDNEQFF. The CDR3 bases are TGTGCTAGCAGCACCGACAGGGACAATGAGCAGTTCTTC.

This clone was found once. The V and J genes are TRBV25-1 and TRBJ1-1, with 7 bases that match TRBD1. The ends lost 7 bases at V and 7 bases at J; junction bases unmatched: 3. Germline V gives CDR1 MGHDK, CDR2 SYGVNS. The length of the CDR3 is 11 residues. CDR3 protein: CASTRDSEAFF. The CDR3 DNA reads as TGTGCCAGCACCCGGGACAGTGAAGCTTTCTTT. Full variable domain (missing parts from reference TRBV25-1 and TRBJ1-1): EADIYQTPRYLVIGTGKKITLECSQTMGHDKMYWYQQDPGMELHLIHYSYGVNSTEKGDLSSESTVSRIRTEHFPLTLESARPSHTSQYLCASTRDSEAFFGQGTRLTVV.

CDR3 sequence reads: CASSQDWTGIYTQYF. CDR3 nucleotide sequence: TGCGCCAGCAGCCAAGATTGGACCGGGATATATACCCAGTACTTC. V gene TRBV4-3 combines with J gene TRBJ2-5, with D possibly TRBD2 on 5 matching bases. Germline assignment: CDR1 LGHNA and CDR2 YSLEER. Trimming cost V 0 bases and J 8 bases, with 16 bases left between them. The CDR3 is made up of 15 amino acids.

This sequence joins TRBV5-1 and TRBJ2-2; 7 bases map to TRBD1. Germline loops: CDR1 SGHRS, CDR2 YFSETQ. V shed 4 bases, J shed 1 base, and the junction held 4 bases outside the gene matches. This CDR3 is 15 amino acids long. CDR3 in amino acids: CASSLRTGNTGELFF. The CDR3 region has the DNA TGCGCCAGCAGCCTACGGACAGGGAACACCGGGGAGCTGTTTTTT.